The source of this T cell receptor beta chain is a study of cytomegalovirus exposure and HLA in healthy donors. Study-wide context: Sequencing of approximately 190 million T cells in an earlier analysis found around 120 million unique TCR beta sequences.

Findings and caveats of the study: Cytomegalovirus association was listed for approximately 150 TCR beta chains. The productive fraction for most TCR beta V segments was about 87% or about 30% in an earlier analysis. Evidence from a later analysis indicated that most CMV-associated TCR beta chains looked HLA-restricted.

In the PCR, 60 Vbeta and 13 Jbeta primers were used. Some clones are missing from TCRdb's copy, which holds only in-frame ones; the method was immunoSEQ multiplex PCR. The table records about 88,000 clones, 65% to 80% of them present only once. For this clone: As yet, its antigen is unknown.

CDR3 length: 15 amino acids. V trimming: 4 bases; J trimming: 5 bases; junction bases outside the gene matches: 3. In germline, CDR1 is SGHRS, CDR2 YFSETQ. This clonotype was obtained from a woman between 18 and 30 years old in good health and CMV-seropositive. Sequenced sample: PBMCs. The rearrangement links TRBV5-1 to TRBJ2-5, with 15 bases matching TRBD2. The chain's CDR3 is CASSTGTSGRETQYF. The CDR3 bases are TGCGCCAGCAGCACCGGGACTAGCGGGAGGGAGACCCAGTACTTC.